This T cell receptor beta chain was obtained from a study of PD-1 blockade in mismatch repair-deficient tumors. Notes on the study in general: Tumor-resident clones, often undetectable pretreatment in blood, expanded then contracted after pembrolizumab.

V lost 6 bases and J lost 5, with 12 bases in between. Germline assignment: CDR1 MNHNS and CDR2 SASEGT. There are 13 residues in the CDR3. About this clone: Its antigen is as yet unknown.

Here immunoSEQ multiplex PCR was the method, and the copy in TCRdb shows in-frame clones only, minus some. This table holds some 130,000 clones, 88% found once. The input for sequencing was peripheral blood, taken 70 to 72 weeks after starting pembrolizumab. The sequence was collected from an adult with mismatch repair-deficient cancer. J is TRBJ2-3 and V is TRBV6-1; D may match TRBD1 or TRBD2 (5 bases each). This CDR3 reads CASSELGRDTQYF. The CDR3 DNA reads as TGTGCCAGCAGCGAATTGGGACGAGATACGCAGTATTTT.